Sequencing of this T cell receptor (beta chain) was carried out in a study of cytomegalovirus exposure and HLA in healthy donors. PCR primers comprised 60 Vbeta and 13 Jbeta primers. The data were produced by immunoSEQ multiplex PCR, yet TCRdb's version contains in-frame clones alone and is incomplete. The sample lists around 180,000 clones; roughly 83% were seen once. Germline trimming cut 0 bases from V and 4 bases from J; bases unmatched to any gene: 4. The germline CDR1 and CDR2 sequences are MNHEY and SVGAGI. The CDR3 has 16 amino acids. J is TRBJ2-1 and V is TRBV6-5; 9 positions agree with TRBD2. The receptor was derived from a boy younger than 18 in good health and CMV-seronegative. Material for sequencing was PBMCs. In DNA, the CDR3 is TGTGCCAGCAGTTACTCGGTCACTAGCGGGTACAATGAGCAGTTCTTC. The encoded protein is CASSYSVTSGYNEQFF.